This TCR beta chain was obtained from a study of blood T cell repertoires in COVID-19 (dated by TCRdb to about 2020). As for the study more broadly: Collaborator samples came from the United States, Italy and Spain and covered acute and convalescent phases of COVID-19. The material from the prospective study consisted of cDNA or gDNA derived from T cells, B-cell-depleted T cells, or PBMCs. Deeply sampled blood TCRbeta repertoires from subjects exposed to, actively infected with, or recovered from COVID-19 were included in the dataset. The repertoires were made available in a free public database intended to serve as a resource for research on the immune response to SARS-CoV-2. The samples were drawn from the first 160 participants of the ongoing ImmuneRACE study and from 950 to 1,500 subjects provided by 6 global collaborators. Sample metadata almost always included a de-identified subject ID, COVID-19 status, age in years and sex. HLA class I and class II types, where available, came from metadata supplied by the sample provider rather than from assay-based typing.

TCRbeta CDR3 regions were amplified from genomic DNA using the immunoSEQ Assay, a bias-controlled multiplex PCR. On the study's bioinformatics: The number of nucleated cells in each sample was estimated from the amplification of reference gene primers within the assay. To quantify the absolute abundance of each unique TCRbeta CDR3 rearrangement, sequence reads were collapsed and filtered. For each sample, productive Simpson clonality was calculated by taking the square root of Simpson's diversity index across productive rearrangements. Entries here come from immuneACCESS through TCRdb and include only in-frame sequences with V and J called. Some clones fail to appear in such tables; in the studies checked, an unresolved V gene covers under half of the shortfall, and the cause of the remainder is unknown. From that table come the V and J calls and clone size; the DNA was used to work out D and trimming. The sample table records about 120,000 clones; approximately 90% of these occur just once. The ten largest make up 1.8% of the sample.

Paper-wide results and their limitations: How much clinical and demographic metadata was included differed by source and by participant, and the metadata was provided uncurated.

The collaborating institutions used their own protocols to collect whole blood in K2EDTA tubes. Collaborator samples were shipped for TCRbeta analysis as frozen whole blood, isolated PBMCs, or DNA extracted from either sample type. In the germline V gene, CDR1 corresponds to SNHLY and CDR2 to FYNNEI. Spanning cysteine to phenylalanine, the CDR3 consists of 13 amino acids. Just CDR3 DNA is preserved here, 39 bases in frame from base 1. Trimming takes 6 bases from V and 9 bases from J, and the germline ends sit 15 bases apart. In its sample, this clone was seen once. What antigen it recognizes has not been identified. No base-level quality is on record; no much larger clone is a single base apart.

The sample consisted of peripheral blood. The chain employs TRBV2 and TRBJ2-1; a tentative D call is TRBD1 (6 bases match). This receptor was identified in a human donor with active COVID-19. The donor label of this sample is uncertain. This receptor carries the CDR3 CASRKGHLGEQFF. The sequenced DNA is TGTGCCAGCAGGAAGGGACACTTAGGTGAGCAGTTCTTC.